The clone carrying this T cell receptor (beta chain) occurred a few times. This record comes from a study of blood T cell repertoires in COVID-19. The protocol was immunoSEQ multiplex PCR, while the TCRdb copy is restricted to in-frame clones and leaves out a portion. The table includes roughly 220,000 clones, around four fifths detected once. The TCR was taken from a man aged 30 to 39 with active or convalescent COVID-19. The material sequenced was peripheral blood.

The CDR3 region has the DNA TGCGCCAGCAGTGGTCGGGGAACCGGGGAGCTGTTTTTT. Translation gives CASSGRGTGELFF. The gene calls are TRBV10-1 and TRBJ2-2; possible D gene TRBD2, 5 bases. Germline V gene lookup returns CDR1 WNHNN and CDR2 SYGVQD (reference sequence). V was clipped by 4 bases and J by 5 bases, with 8 bases between them. The CDR3 totals 13 residues.